These 24 T cell receptor beta chains originate from one sample sequenced in a study of cytomegalovirus exposure and HLA in healthy donors. Primers: 60 Vbeta forward and 13 Jbeta reverse. TCRdb keeps only in-frame clones here, not all; method: immunoSEQ multiplex PCR. The sample lists over 95,000 clones; about 68% were seen once. Source material: PBMCs. The source is a woman between 35 and 50 years old in good health and CMV-seropositive.

The chain carries TRBV4-1 and TRBJ1-1; 10 nucleotides line up with TRBD1. The V segment lost 0 bases and the J segment 3 bases; nucleotides outside the gene matches: 7. The CDR3 loop spans 17 amino acids. Germline CDR1 reads MGHRA; CDR2 reads YSYEKL. The CDR3: CASSQDDRGPVHTEAFF. CDR3 DNA: TGCGCCAGCAGCCAAGACGACAGGGGGCCGGTTCACACTGAAGCTTTCTTT.

CDR3 bases: TGTGCCAGCAGCTCGGCGGCACAGGGGCTCGCGGATACGCAGTATTTT. It is translated as CASSSAAQGLADTQYF. The chain has TRBV7-2 and TRBJ2-3; 7 bases align to TRBD1. V shed 4 bases and J 6 bases; nucleotides not matched to a gene: 13. The CDR3 is 16 residues long. Germline assignment: CDR1 SGHTA and CDR2 FQGNSA.

V is TRBV6-1 and J is TRBJ2-3; the match to TRBD2 covers 7 bases. Germline loops: CDR1 MNHNS, CDR2 SASEGT. The CDR3 extends over 20 amino acids. With 2 bases clipped from V and 6 bases from J, the junction kept 23 bases outside the gene matches. The CDR3 here is CASSEFASDLGGRLGDTQYF. The CDR3 nucleotides are TGTGCCAGCAGTGAATTCGCCAGCGATTTGGGGGGGAGGTTGGGGGATACGCAGTATTTT.

The gene calls are TRBV19 and TRBJ1-1; TRBD1 agrees at 7 bases. CDR3 length: 14 amino acids. Germline V gene lookup returns CDR1 LNHDA and CDR2 SQIVND (reference sequence). V was clipped by 5 bases and J by 5 bases; unmatched bases: 8. Here the CDR3 DNA reads TGTGCCAGTAGTCCCGACAGGGAAAGAACTGAAGCTTTCTTT. This translates into CASSPDRERTEAFF.

The rearrangement joins TRBV21-1 to TRBJ1-5; TRBD1, the D gene given by the table, was not confirmed from the DNA. TRBV21-1 corresponds to a pseudogene. CDR3 length: 18 residues. The CDR3 region has the DNA TGTGCCAGCAGCAAAGTCATGTGGGACAGGGAGGGCAATCAGCCCCAGCATTTT. As protein: CASSKVMWDREGNQPQHF.

In its sample, this clone was seen a few times. The chain couples TRBV7-8 to TRBJ1-1; perhaps TRBD1 as D (5 bases). Germline V gene data show CDR1 as SGHVS and CDR2 as FQNEAQ. Trimming removed 5 bases from V and 1 base from J, with 8 bases in between. The CDR3 totals 13 residues. CDR3 DNA sequence: TGTGCCAGCAGCGACCAGGGGAACACTGAAGCTTTCTTT. Protein product: CASSDQGNTEAFF.

The chain couples TRBV7-2 to TRBJ2-3; D call uncertain. The germline V and J ends were trimmed by 8 bases and 1 base, with 19 bases remaining between them. The length of the CDR3 is 16 residues. Germline lookup yields CDR1 SGHTA and CDR2 FQGNSA. CDR3 amino acids: CASSPRSSVGTDTQYF. The CDR3 DNA is TGTGCCAGCTCGCCTCGATCCTCGGTCGGCACAGATACGCAGTATTTT.

The chain joins TRBV7-2 to TRBJ2-7; 12 positions agree with TRBD1. Germline CDR1 is SGHTA and CDR2 is FQGNSA. The CDR3 is 16 residues long. V shed 2 bases and J 7 bases; nucleotides not matched to a gene: 9. CDR3 amino acids: CASSLRGQGALQEQYF. The CDR3 DNA reads as TGTGCCAGCAGCTTACGGGGACAGGGGGCCCTTCAAGAGCAGTACTTC. Full variable domain (missing parts from reference TRBV7-2 and TRBJ2-7): GAGVSQSPSNKVTEKGKDVELRCDPISGHTALYWYRQSLGQGLEFLIYFQGNSAPDKSGLPSDRFSAERTGGSVSTLTIQRTQQEDSAVYLCASSLRGQGALQEQYFGPGTRLTVT.

The V gene is TRBV4-3, the J gene TRBJ1-2; D remains ambiguous. The ends were cut back, 0 bases at V and 7 bases at J, with 9 bases in the middle. The CDR3 sequence is 13 residues long. CDR1 and CDR2 (germline): LGHNA, YSLEER. The CDR3 bases are TGCGCCAGCAGCCAAGATAGACTAGGTGGCTACACCTTC. This gives the protein CASSQDRLGGYTF.

The chain carries TRBV18 and TRBJ1-1; no firm D call. CDR3 length: 15 amino acids. The germline V and J ends were trimmed by 3 bases and 0 bases, with 11 bases remaining between them. Germline V CDR1 and CDR2: KGHSH, LQKENI. CDR3 coding DNA: TGTGCCAGCTCACCCGTTGTGGGCATGAACACTGAAGCTTTCTTT. This encodes CASSPVVGMNTEAFF.

The J gene is TRBJ2-1, the V gene TRBV30; tentative D call: TRBD2 (6 bases). Trimming left V 0 bases short and J 5 bases short, with 11 bases between. Germline V gene data show CDR1 as GTSNPN and CDR2 as SVGIG (reference sequence). The CDR3 consists of 14 residues. CDR3 DNA: TGTGCCTGGAGTGTACGAGGACTAAACAATGAGCAGTTCTTC. It yields the protein CAWSVRGLNNEQFF.

V usage is TRBV9 and J usage is TRBJ2-1, with 7 positions matching TRBD1. Germline V gene sequence: CDR1 SGDLS, CDR2 YYNGEE. V lost 0 bases and J lost 15; bases outside the gene matches: 6. The CDR3 runs 12 residues. The CDR3 DNA reads as TGTGCCAGCAGCGTAGGCCCGACAGGGATGTTCTTC. Translated: CASSVGPTGMFF.

This rearrangement joins TRBV9 to TRBJ1-1; perhaps TRBD1 as D (5 bases). Germline CDR1 reads SGDLS; CDR2 reads YYNGEE. CDR3 size: 13 residues. Trimming took 6 bases from V and 6 from J, leaving 15 bases between them. The CDR3 is CASTRGLGAEAFF. In nucleotides, the CDR3 is TGTGCCAGCACCCGGGGGTTGGGTGCTGAAGCTTTCTTT.

With regard to this clone: Other DNA sequences in this sample translate to the same CDR3. The chain uses TRBV9 and TRBJ2-5; TRBD2 matches 7 bases. V gave up 2 bases and J gave up 0 bases; unmatched junction bases: 7. Looked up from germline, CDR1 is SGDLS and CDR2 is YYNGEE. This CDR3 is 16 amino acids long. Here the CDR3 reads CASSVGLAVYQETQYF. CDR3 DNA: TGTGCCAGCAGCGTCGGGCTAGCGGTGTACCAAGAGACCCAGTACTTC. The full variable domain, completed using reference TRBV9 and TRBJ2-5, is DSGVTQTPKHLITATGQRVTLRCSPRSGDLSVYWYQQSLDQGLQFLIQYYNGEERAKGNILERFSAQQFPDLHSELNLSSLELGDSALYFCASSVGLAVYQETQYFGPGTRLLVL.

The chain is built from TRBV9 and TRBJ1-2; TRBD1 matches at 7 bases. V was pared by 2 bases and J by 7 bases, with 11 bases of the junction left unmatched. Germline loops: CDR1 SGDLS, CDR2 YYNGEE. This CDR3 region has 15 residues. Here the CDR3 reads CASSVAGTAYGGYTF. The CDR3 region has the DNA TGTGCCAGCAGCGTCGCCGGGACAGCCTATGGTGGCTACACCTTC.

This clone was recorded a few times. This chain uses TRBV19 with TRBJ2-1; 8 bases are a match to TRBD2. Germline V gene data show CDR1 as LNHDA and CDR2 as SQIVND (reference sequence). With V trimmed by 7 bases and J by 7 bases, 6 bases remained unmatched. The CDR3 sequence is 13 residues long. The CDR3 bases are TGTGCCAGTACCCAGATAGCGGGAAATGAGCAGTTCTTC. Translation: CASTQIAGNEQFF. Variable domain in full (rest from reference TRBV19 and TRBJ2-1): DGGITQSPKYLFRKEGQNVTLSCEQNLNHDAMYWYRQDPGQGLRLIYYSQIVNDFQKGDIAEGYSVSREKKESFPLTVTSAQKNPTAFYLCASTQIAGNEQFFGPGTRLTVL.

This clone was detected only a few times. This chain uses TRBV4-3 with TRBJ2-5; a weak D match, TRBD1 (6 bases). The CDR3 runs to 15 residues. Germline CDR1 LGHNA, CDR2 YSLEER. The V and J ends lost 4 bases and 3 bases respectively, with 15 bases between them. DNA for the CDR3: TGCGCCAGCAGCCCGGACAGCTCCATCAAAGAGACCCAGTACTTC. Translating it yields CASSPDSSIKETQYF.

The rearrangement links TRBV5-4 to TRBJ2-5; 8 nucleotides agree with TRBD1. This CDR3 comprises 15 residues. Germline V gene data show CDR1 as SGHNT and CDR2 as YYREEE (reference sequence). Losses at the gene ends were 3 bases for V and 7 bases for J; bases not matched to a gene: 11. The CDR3 sequence: CASSSLRDRLGTQYF. The CDR3 DNA follows: TGTGCCAGCAGCTCTCTTAGGGACAGGCTGGGGACCCAGTACTTC.

The CDR3 region has the DNA TGTGCCAGCAGCTCTTATAGCGGGACACGAAAAGAGACCCAGTACTTC. Its protein is CASSSYSGTRKETQYF. The V and J genes are TRBV5-8 and TRBJ2-5, with TRBD2 matching over 8 bases. The CDR3 length is 16 residues. Germline V lookup: CDR1 SGHTS, CDR2 YDEGEE. V dropped 3 bases and J dropped 3; count of bases not matched to a gene: 10.

The chain couples TRBV6-4 to TRBJ1-2; weak D call: TRBD1 (6 bases). The CDR3 runs 14 residues. The germline V gene encodes CDR1 MRHNA and CDR2 SNTAGT. V lost 6 bases and J 0 bases, leaving 11 bases between the germline ends. The CDR3 DNA reads as TGTGCCAGCAGCCAGACAGGAACTAACTATGGCTACACCTTC. Its protein product is CASSQTGTNYGYTF.

The chain carries TRBV2 and TRBJ2-7, with TRBD2 identical over 8 bases. V lost 8 bases to trimming and J lost 0 bases; unmatched junction nucleotides: 6. CDR1 SNHLY and CDR2 FYNNEI come from the germline V gene. The CDR3 is 14 amino acids. The CDR3 reads CASLTSAYSYEQYF. The CDR3, as DNA: TGTGCCAGCTTGACTAGCGCCTACTCCTACGAGCAGTACTTC.

The gene calls are TRBV5-1 and TRBJ1-6, with D hard to call. The germline V gene encodes CDR1 SGHRS and CDR2 YFSETQ. The CDR3 is 14 amino acids. Trimming pared 2 bases from V and 9 bases from J, leaving 12 bases between. CDR3 region: CASSLADGGSPLHF. The CDR3 DNA is TGCGCCAGCAGCTTAGCCGACGGAGGTTCACCCCTCCACTTT.

This rearrangement joins TRBV18 to TRBJ1-4, with TRBD1 matching 10 bases. Losses at the gene ends were 3 bases for V and 6 bases for J; bases not matched to a gene: 1. The CDR3 loop spans 14 amino acids. The germline CDR1 and CDR2 sequences are KGHSH and LQKENI. The CDR3 sequence: CASSPDRGDEKLFF. CDR3 DNA sequence: TGTGCCAGCTCACCGGACAGGGGGGATGAAAAACTGTTTTTT.

This chain uses TRBV7-2 with TRBJ2-5; tentative D call: TRBD2 (5 bases). This CDR3 is built from 14 residues. The ends were cut back, 3 bases at V and 7 bases at J, with 15 bases in the middle. Per the germline V gene, CDR1 is SGHTA and CDR2 is FQGNSA. CDR3 bases: TGTGCCAGCAGCTTCCAACTCGTACTAGGGACCCAGTACTTC. This encodes CASSFQLVLGTQYF.